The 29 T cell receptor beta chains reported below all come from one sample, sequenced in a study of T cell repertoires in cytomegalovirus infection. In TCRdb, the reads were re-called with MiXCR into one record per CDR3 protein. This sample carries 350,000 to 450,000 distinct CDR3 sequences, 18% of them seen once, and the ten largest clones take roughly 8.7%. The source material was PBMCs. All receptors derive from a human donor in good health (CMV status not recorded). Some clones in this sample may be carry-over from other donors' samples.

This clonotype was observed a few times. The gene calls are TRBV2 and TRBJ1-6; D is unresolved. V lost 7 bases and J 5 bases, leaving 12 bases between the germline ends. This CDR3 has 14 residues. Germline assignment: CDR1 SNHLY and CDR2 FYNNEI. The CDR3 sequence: CASTEVGDNSPLHF. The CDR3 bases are TGTGCCAGCACCGAGGTGGGAGATAATTCACCCCTCCACTTT. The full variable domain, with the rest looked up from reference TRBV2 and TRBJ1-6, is EPEVTQTPSHQVTQMGQEVILRCVPISNHLYFYWYRQILGQKVEFLVSFYNNEISEKSEIFDDQFSVERPDGSNFTLKIRSTKLEDSAMYFCASTEVGDNSPLHFGNGTRLTVT.

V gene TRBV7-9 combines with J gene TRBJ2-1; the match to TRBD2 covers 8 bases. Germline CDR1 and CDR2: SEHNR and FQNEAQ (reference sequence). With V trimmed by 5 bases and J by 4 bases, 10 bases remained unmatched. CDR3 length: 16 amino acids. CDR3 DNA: TGTGCCAGCAGCGGAGCAACTAGCGGACCTTACAATGAGCAGTTCTTC. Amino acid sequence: CASSGATSGPYNEQFF.

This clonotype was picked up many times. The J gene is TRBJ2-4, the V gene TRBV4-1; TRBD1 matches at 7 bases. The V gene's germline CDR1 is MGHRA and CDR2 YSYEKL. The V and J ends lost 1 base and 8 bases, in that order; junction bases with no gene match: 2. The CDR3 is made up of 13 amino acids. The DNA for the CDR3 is TGCGCCAGCAGCCAAGGACAGGGCTACATTCAGTACTTC. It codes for CASSQGQGYIQYF.

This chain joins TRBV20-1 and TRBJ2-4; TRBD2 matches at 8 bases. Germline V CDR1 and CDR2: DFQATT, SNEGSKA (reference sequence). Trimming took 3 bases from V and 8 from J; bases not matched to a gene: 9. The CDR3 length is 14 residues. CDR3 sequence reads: CSASPGSGGYIQYF. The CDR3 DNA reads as TGCAGTGCTAGCCCCGGGTCGGGGGGGTACATTCAGTACTTC.

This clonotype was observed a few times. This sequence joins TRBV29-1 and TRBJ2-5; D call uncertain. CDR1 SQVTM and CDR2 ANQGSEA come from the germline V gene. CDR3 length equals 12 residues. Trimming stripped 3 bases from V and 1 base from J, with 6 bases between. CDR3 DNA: TGCAGCGTTGAGCCGACCCAAGAGACCCAGTACTTC. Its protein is CSVEPTQETQYF.

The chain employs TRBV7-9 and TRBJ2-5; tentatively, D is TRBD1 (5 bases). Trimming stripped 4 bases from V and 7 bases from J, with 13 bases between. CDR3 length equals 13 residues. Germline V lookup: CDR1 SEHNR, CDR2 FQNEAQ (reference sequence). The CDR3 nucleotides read TGTGCCAGCAGCTCCAGGGATGGAGTGACCCAGTACTTC. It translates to CASSSRDGVTQYF.

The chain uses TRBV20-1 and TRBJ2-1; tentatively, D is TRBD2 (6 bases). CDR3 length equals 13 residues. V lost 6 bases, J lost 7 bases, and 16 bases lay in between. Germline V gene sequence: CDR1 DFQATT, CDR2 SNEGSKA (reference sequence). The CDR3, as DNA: TGCAGTGCCCGTGGTAGCGGAGAGAATGAGCAGTTCTTC. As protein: CSARGSGENEQFF.

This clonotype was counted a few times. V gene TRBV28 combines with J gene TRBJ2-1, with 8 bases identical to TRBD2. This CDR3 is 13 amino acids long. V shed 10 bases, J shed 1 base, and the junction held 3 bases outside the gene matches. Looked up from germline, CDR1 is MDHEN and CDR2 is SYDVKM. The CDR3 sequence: CAIRGGSYNEQFF. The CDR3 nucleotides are TGTGCCATCCGGGGGGGGTCCTACAATGAGCAGTTCTTC.

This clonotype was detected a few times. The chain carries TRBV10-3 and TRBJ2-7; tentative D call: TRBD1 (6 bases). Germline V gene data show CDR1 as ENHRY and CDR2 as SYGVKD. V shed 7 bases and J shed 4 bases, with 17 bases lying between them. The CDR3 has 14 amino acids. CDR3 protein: CAITSGAPLYEQYF. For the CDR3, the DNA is TGTGCCATCACCTCAGGGGCCCCTCTATACGAGCAGTACTTC.

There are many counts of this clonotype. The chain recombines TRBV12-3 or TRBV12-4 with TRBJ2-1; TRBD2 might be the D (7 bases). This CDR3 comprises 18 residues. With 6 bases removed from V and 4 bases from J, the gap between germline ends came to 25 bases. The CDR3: CASRNLRGAGATYNEQFF. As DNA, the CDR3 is TGTGCCAGCAGGAACCTCAGGGGTGCGGGAGCGACTTACAATGAGCAGTTCTTC.

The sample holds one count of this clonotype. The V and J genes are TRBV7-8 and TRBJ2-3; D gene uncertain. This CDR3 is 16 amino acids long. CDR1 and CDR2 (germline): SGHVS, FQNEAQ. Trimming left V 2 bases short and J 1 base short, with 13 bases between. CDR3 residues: CASSLWPGVRTDTQYF. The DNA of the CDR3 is TGTGCCAGCAGCTTATGGCCAGGAGTCCGCACAGATACGCAGTATTTT.

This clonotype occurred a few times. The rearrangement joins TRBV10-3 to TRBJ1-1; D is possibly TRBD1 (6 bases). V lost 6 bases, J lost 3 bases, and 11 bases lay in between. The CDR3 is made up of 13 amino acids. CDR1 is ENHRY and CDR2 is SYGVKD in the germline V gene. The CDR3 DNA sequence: TGTGCCATCAGGGACAGAGGGCACACTGAAGCTTTCTTT. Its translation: CAIRDRGHTEAFF.

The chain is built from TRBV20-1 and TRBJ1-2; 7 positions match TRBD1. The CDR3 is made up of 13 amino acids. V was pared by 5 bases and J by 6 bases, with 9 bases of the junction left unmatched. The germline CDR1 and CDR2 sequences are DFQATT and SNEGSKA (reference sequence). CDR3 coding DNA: TGCAGTGCTGAAAACAGGGGATCTGATGGCTACACCTTC. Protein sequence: CSAENRGSDGYTF.

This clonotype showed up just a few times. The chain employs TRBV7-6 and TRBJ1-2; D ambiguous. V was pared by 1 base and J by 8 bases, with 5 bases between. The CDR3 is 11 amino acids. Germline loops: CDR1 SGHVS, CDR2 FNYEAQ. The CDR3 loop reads CASSLEHGYTF. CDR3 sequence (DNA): TGTGCCAGCAGCTTAGAACACGGCTACACCTTC.

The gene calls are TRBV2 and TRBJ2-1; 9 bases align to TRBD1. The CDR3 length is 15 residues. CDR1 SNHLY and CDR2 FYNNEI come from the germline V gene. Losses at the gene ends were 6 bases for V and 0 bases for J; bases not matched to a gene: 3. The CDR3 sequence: CASRDRGSSYNEQFF. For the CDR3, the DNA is TGTGCCAGCAGGGACAGGGGTAGCTCCTACAATGAGCAGTTCTTC.

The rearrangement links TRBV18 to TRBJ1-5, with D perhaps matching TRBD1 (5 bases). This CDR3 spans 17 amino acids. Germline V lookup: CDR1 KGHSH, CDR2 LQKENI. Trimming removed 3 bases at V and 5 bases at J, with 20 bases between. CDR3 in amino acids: CASSPTPAGAGHQPQHF. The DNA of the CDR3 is TGTGCCAGCTCACCCACCCCCGCCGGCGCGGGACATCAGCCCCAGCATTTT.

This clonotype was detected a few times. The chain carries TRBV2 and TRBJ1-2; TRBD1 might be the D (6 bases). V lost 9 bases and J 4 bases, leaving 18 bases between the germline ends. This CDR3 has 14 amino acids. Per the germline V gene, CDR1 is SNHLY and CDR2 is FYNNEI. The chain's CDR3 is CARQEYRAPYGYTF. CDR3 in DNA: TGTGCCAGACAAGAATACAGGGCACCCTATGGCTACACCTTC.

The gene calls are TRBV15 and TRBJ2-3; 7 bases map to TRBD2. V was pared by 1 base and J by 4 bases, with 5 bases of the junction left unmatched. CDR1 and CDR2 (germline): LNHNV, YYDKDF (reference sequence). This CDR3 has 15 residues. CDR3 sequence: CATSRGETSPDTQYF. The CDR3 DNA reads TGTGCCACCAGCAGAGGGGAGACTAGCCCAGATACGCAGTATTTT.

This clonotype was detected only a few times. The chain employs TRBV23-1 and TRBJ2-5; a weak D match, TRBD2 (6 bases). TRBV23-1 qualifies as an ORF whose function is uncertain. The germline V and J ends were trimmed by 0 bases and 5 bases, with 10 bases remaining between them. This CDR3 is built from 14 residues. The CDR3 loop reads CASSQSPLAETQYF. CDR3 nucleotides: TGCGCCAGCAGTCAATCCCCGCTAGCGGAGACCCAGTACTTC.

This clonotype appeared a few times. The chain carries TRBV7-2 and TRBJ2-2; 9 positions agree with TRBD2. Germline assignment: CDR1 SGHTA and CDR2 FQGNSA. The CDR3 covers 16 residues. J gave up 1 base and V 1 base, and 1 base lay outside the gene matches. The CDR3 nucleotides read TGTGCCAGCAGCTTAGTACTAGCGGGGAACACCGGGGAGCTGTTTTTT. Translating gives CASSLVLAGNTGELFF.

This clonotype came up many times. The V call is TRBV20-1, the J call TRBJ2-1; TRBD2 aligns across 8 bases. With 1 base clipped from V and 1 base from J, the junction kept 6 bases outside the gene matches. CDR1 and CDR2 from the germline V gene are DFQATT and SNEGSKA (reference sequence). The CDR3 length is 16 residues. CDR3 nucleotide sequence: TGCAGTGCTAGAGTATCGACTAGCGCTTCCTACAATGAGCAGTTCTTC. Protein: CSARVSTSASYNEQFF.

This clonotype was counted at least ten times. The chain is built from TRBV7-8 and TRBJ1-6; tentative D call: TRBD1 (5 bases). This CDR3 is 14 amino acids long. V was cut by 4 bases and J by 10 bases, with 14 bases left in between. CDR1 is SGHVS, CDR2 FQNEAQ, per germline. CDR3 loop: CASSSPGGGSPLHF. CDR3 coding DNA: TGTGCCAGCAGCTCCCCCGGGGGGGGGTCACCCCTCCACTTT.

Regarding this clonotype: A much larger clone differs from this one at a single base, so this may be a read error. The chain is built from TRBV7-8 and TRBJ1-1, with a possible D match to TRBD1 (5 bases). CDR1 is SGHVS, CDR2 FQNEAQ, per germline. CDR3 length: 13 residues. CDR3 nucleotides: TGTGCCAGCAGCTTTTCCGGCGGGGCTGAAGCTTCCTTT. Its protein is CASSFSGGAEASF. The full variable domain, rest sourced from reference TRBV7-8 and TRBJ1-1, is GAGVSQSPRYKVAKRGQDVALRCDPISGHVSLFWYQQALGQGPEFLTYFQNEAQLDKSGLPSDRFFAERPEGSVSTLKIQRTQQEDSAVYLCASSFSGGAEASFGQGTRLTVV.

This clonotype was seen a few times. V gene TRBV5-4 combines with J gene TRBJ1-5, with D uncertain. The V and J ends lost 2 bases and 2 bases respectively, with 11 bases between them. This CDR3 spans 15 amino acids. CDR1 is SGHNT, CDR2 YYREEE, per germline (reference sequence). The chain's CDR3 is CASSLNPLGNQPQHF. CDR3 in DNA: TGTGCCAGCAGCTTAAACCCGCTGGGCAATCAGCCCCAGCATTTT.

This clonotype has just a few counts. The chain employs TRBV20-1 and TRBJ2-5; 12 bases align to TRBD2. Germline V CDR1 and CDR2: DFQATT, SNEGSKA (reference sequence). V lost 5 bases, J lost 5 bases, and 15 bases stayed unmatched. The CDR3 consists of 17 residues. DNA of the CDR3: TGCAGTGCTCCCAGGCGTACTAGCGGGGGGTCGGGGGAGACCCAGTACTTC. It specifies CSAPRRTSGGSGETQYF.

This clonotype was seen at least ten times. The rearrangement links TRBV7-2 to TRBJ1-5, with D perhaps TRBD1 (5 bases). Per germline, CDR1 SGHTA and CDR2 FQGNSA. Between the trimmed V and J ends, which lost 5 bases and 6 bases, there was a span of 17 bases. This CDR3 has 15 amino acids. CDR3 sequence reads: CASSRPGGPSQPQHF. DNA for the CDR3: TGTGCCAGCAGCCGTCCCGGGGGTCCCTCTCAGCCCCAGCATTTT.

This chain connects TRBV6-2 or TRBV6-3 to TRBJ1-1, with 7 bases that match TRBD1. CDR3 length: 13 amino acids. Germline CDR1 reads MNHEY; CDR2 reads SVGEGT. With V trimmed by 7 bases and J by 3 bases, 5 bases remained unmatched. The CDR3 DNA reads TGTGCCAGCAAGGGGGCCAGATACACTGAAGCTTTCTTT. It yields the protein CASKGARYTEAFF.

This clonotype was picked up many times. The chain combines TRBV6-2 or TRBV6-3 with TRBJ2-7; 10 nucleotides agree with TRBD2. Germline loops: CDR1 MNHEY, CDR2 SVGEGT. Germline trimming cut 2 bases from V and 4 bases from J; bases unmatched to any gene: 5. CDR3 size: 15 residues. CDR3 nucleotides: TGTGCCAGCAGTTACGAAGCTAGCGGGAGTTACGAGCAGTACTTC. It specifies CASSYEASGSYEQYF.

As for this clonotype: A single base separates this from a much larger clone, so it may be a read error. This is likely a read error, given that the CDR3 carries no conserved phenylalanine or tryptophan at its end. The CDR3, as DNA: TGCGCCAGCAGCCAACAGGGGTACTATGGCTACACCTAC. As protein: CASSQQGYYGYTY. The chain recombines TRBV5-1 with TRBJ1-2, with 7 bases fitting TRBD1. The CDR3 covers 13 residues. Germline CDR1 reads SGHRS; CDR2 reads YFSETQ. The ends lost 4 bases at V and 3 bases at J; junction bases unmatched: 3.